Shown below are 8 T cell receptor beta chains from a single sample sequenced in a study of CD8+CD57+ T cells in acquired aplastic anemia. TCR beta VDJ and CDR3 were profiled, and genomic DNA was the template. MiXCR, run by TCRdb on the reads, gives a single entry per CDR3 protein. The sample holds around 400,000 distinct CDR3 sequences, about 70% seen once. The specimen sequenced was sorted CD4+, CD8+, or CD8+CD57+ T cells (not recorded which) from PBMCs. Every receptor here comes from a human donor in good health, serving as a control.

The chain recombines TRBV12-5 with TRBJ1-2; D remains unclear. The CDR3 length is 12 residues. Germline V gene sequence: CDR1 LGHNT, CDR2 FRNRAP. CDR3 in DNA: TGTGCCAGCATACGAGAAGGCCGCGGCTACACCTTC. Protein product: CASIREGRGYTF.

This clonotype was observed at least ten times. This chain uses TRBV10-3 with TRBJ1-1; 7 bases are shared with TRBD1. The CDR3 totals 15 residues. Trimming at V came to 6 bases and at J to 1 base, leaving 8 bases not matched to a gene. Germline-derived CDR1 and CDR2 are ENHRY and SYGVKD. CDR3 in DNA: TGTGCCATCAGCAACAACAGGGGTTCGAACACTGAAGCTTTCTTT. Its translation is CAISNNRGSNTEAFF.

About this clonotype itself: At one end, the junction sequence differs from germline, possibly due to a read error. The J gene is TRBJ1-2, the V gene TRBV7-8; TRBD1 is a possible D gene (5 bases). In germline, CDR1 is SGHVS, CDR2 FQNEAQ. The CDR3 consists of 14 residues. The DNA of the CDR3 is TGTGCCAGCAGCTTAAGGGGAGGTGGGGGAGGTCAGCCCTTC. It translates to CASSLRGGGGGQPF.

This clonotype was observed a handful of times. The chain couples TRBV5-1 to TRBJ2-1; 13 nucleotides match TRBD2. The CDR3 totals 14 residues. The germline gives CDR1 SGHRS, CDR2 YFSETQ. Trimming removed 3 bases from V and 15 bases from J; junction bases left unmatched: 9. This CDR3 is CASSWTGLAGPRFF. The DNA of the CDR3 is TGCGCCAGCAGCTGGACGGGACTAGCGGGGCCGCGGTTCTTC.

The gene calls are TRBV20-1 and TRBJ2-7; TRBD2 matches 11 bases. This CDR3 contains 14 residues. J lost 3 bases, V lost 5 bases, and 6 bases had no gene match. Germline lookup yields CDR1 DFQATT and CDR2 SNEGSKA (reference sequence). The CDR3 region is CSAPGLAEIYEQYF. In DNA, the CDR3 is TGCAGTGCTCCGGGACTAGCGGAGATCTACGAGCAGTACTTC.

A word on this clonotype: One end of the junction is discordant with germline, which a read error may explain. V gene TRBV7-2 combines with J gene TRBJ1-5, with 7 positions matching TRBD1. The CDR3 is 14 amino acids. The germline CDR1 and CDR2 sequences are SGHTA and FQGNSA. CDR3 sequence reads: CASSRQGGDQPQHF. Here the CDR3 DNA reads TGTGCCAGCAGCCGCCAGGGGGGGGACCAGCCGCAGCATTTT.

The J gene is TRBJ1-2, the V gene TRBV9; no clear D. The germline V and J ends were trimmed by 4 bases and 14 bases, with 24 bases remaining between them. The CDR3 extends over 14 amino acids. Looked up from germline, CDR1 is SGDLS and CDR2 is YYNGEE. CDR3 amino acids: CASSLAGSVYNQTF. The DNA for the CDR3 is TGTGCCAGCAGCTTAGCGGGCAGCGTCTATAACCAGACCTTC.

To note about this clonotype: No conserved phenylalanine or tryptophan ends this CDR3, so it is likely a read error. The DNA is left out, because the CDR3 cannot be placed on it with certainty; the CDR3 is given as TCRdb lists it. This CDR3 is CASSEKVQEPQHFGD. This sequence joins TRBV2 and TRBJ1-4; TRBD1, the table's D call, was not compared with the DNA. The germline gives CDR1 SNHLY, CDR2 FYNNEI. The CDR3 comprises 15 residues, both ends counted.